The 13 T cell receptor beta chains listed next were all sequenced from one sample in a study of blood T cell repertoires in COVID-19. TCRdb's table, derived via immunoSEQ multiplex PCR, lists solely in-frame clones and lacks some. The repertoire has around 160,000 clones, 88% of them found once; the top ten carry approximately 2.4%. What was sequenced was peripheral blood. All receptors come from a human donor in a cohort sampled during active COVID-19.

The J gene is TRBJ2-1, the V gene TRBV9, with 12 bases matching TRBD2. This CDR3 region has 17 residues. Losses at the gene ends were 1 base for V and 7 bases for J; bases not matched to a gene: 9. The germline V gene encodes CDR1 SGDLS and CDR2 YYNGEE. The CDR3 here is CASSVRLAGGPGNEQFF. The CDR3 nucleotides read TGTGCCAGCAGCGTAAGGCTAGCGGGGGGGCCGGGGAATGAGCAGTTCTTC.

This chain connects TRBV29-1 to TRBJ2-6, with TRBD2 as a possible D gene (5 bases). Germline V CDR1 and CDR2: SQVTM, ANQGSEA. The CDR3 runs 18 residues. The germline V and J ends were trimmed by 2 bases and 0 bases, with 17 bases remaining between them. The CDR3 DNA reads TGCAGCGTTGAACGGCCTAGCCGTAAAAGCTCTGGGGCCAACGTCCTGACTTTC. Translated: CSVERPSRKSSGANVLTF.

V and J are TRBV6-1 and TRBJ1-5; D is undetermined. This CDR3 is 13 amino acids long. Trimming removed 3 bases at V and 5 bases at J, with 8 bases between. Per germline, CDR1 MNHNS and CDR2 SASEGT. The CDR3 sequence is CASSDLQYQPQHF. Written as DNA, the CDR3 is TGTGCCAGCAGTGACCTACAGTATCAGCCCCAGCATTTT.

Of note for this clone: Other DNA sequences in this sample translate to the same CDR3. The chain couples TRBV5-4 to TRBJ2-5, with D perhaps TRBD1 (7 bases). The CDR3 loop spans 13 amino acids. V lost 1 base to trimming and J lost 4 bases, with 8 bases between them. The germline V gene has CDR1 SGHNT and CDR2 YYREEE (reference sequence). CDR3 region: CASSLQGGETQYF. CDR3 sequence (DNA): TGTGCCAGCAGCTTGCAGGGGGGAGAGACCCAGTACTTC. The complete variable domain, with remaining parts taken from reference TRBV5-4 and TRBJ2-5, reads ETGVTQSPTHLIKTRGQQVTLRCSSQSGHNTVSWYQQALGQGPQFIFQYYREEENGRGNFPPRFSGLQFPNYSSELNVNALELDDSALYLCASSLQGGETQYFGPGTRLLVL.

The chain has TRBV7-8 and TRBJ1-5, with D unclear. V lost 5 bases to trimming and J lost 0 bases, with 23 bases between them. The CDR3 consists of 19 residues. Germline CDR1 and CDR2: SGHVS and FQNEAQ. CDR3 DNA: TGTGCCAGCAGCCCTGATTGGGCAGTCTCCCCGATTAGCAATCAGCCCCAGCATTTT. Residues: CASSPDWAVSPISNQPQHF.

The CDR3 loop is CASSQNRERGIQYF. For the CDR3, the DNA is TGTGCCAGCAGCCAAAACAGGGAGCGAGGCATTCAGTACTTC. The V and J genes are TRBV6-5 and TRBJ2-4; a weak D match, TRBD1 (6 bases). Germline CDR1 reads MNHEY; CDR2 reads SVGAGI. V was trimmed by 6 bases and J by 9 bases, leaving 18 bases between them. There are 14 residues in the CDR3.

The DNA of the CDR3 is TGTGCCTGGGCCACTAGCTCCTACGAGCAGTACTTC. Protein: CAWATSSYEQYF. The chain couples TRBV30 to TRBJ2-7; weak D call: TRBD2 (5 bases). The CDR3 runs to 12 residues. The ends were cut back, 5 bases at V and 0 bases at J, with 8 bases in the middle. The germline CDR1 and CDR2 sequences are GTSNPN and SVGIG (reference sequence).

This chain uses TRBV6-5 with TRBJ2-7, with 10 bases aligning to TRBD1. V shed 7 bases and J 3 bases; nucleotides not matched to a gene: 6. The CDR3 extends over 14 amino acids. Germline V lookup: CDR1 MNHEY, CDR2 SVGAGI. CDR3 nucleotide sequence: TGTGCCAGCACTAGAGGGACAGGGGTCTACGAGCAGTACTTC. It encodes CASTRGTGVYEQYF.

The count of this clone is one. The chain recombines TRBV20-1 with TRBJ2-5, with 10 bases aligning to TRBD2. This CDR3 region has 15 residues. The germline gives CDR1 DFQATT, CDR2 SNEGSKA (reference sequence). Germline trimming cut 3 bases from V and 5 bases from J; bases unmatched to any gene: 9. The CDR3 loop is CSASLPGTSDETQYF. In DNA form, the CDR3 reads TGCAGTGCTAGTCTCCCCGGGACTAGCGACGAGACCCAGTACTTC.

The chain joins TRBV6-2 or TRBV6-3 to TRBJ1-2; 7 nucleotides match TRBD1. Germline CDR1 reads MNHEY; CDR2 reads SVGEGT. This CDR3 has 16 amino acids. The V segment lost 6 bases and the J segment 8 bases; nucleotides outside the gene matches: 18. CDR3: CASSPILTGKSKGYTF. CDR3 DNA sequence: TGTGCCAGCAGCCCTATACTGACAGGGAAGTCTAAAGGCTACACCTTC.

Regarding this clone: One end of the junction does not line up with germline, which may come from a read error. The V call is TRBV7-9, the J call TRBJ2-4, with D perhaps matching TRBD2 (6 bases). Looked up from germline, CDR1 is SEHNR and CDR2 is FQNEAQ (reference sequence). This CDR3 has 12 amino acids. The chain's CDR3 is CASRRWEDSLRF. Here the CDR3 DNA reads TGTGCCAGCAGACGCTGGGAGGATTCGCTTCGCTTC. Complete variable domain (other parts from reference TRBV7-9 and TRBJ2-4): DTGVSQNPRHKITKRGQNVTFRCDPISEHNRLYWYRQTLGQGPEFLTYFQNEAQLEKSRLLSDRFSAERPKGSFSTLEIQRTEQGDSAMYLCASRRWEDSLRFGAGTRLSVL.

This clone has only one observation. The gene calls are TRBV5-3 and TRBJ2-2, with D possibly matching TRBD2 (5 bases). TRBV5-3 is known as an ORF, though its function is uncertain. Between the trimmed V and J ends, which lost 0 bases and 0 bases, there was a span of 12 bases. The CDR3 has 17 amino acids. In nucleotides, the CDR3 is TGTGCCAGAAGCTTGGGTACCCCAGCGGCGAACACCGGGGAGCTGTTTTTT. It codes for CARSLGTPAANTGELFF.

V and J are TRBV4-2 and TRBJ2-1; 8 nucleotides align to TRBD1. Germline V gives CDR1 LGHNA, CDR2 YNFKEQ. CDR3 length equals 14 residues. Trimming at V came to 5 bases and at J to 8 bases, leaving 8 bases not matched to a gene. CDR3 DNA: TGTGCCAGCAGCGAAAACAGGGGGTCCGATGAGCAGTTCTTC. Translated: CASSENRGSDEQFF.